These 2 T cell receptor beta chains were all obtained from the same sample, sequenced in a study of T cells after yellow fever vaccination. TCRdb passed the 5' RACE reads through MiXCR, listing each CDR3 protein once. The table records 27,000 or so distinct CDR3 sequences, nearly 4.5% of them present only once. Sequences were derived from CD8+ T cells sorted from PBMCs, sampled 5 days after the yellow fever booster vaccination. These receptors were taken from a man aged 25-45 years who received the YFV17D yellow fever vaccine.

This clonotype was seen at least ten times. The CDR3 DNA follows: TGTGCCAGCAGCTCCACCGATTACCAAGAGACCCAGTACTTC. It specifies CASSSTDYQETQYF. The J gene is TRBJ2-5, the V gene TRBV7-9; D gene uncertain. Deletions cut 4 bases from V and 0 bases from J, with 9 bases between. The CDR3 contains 14 residues. Germline V gene sequence: CDR1 SEHNR, CDR2 FQNEAQ (reference sequence).

This clonotype was seen repeatedly, ten times or more. The V and J genes are TRBV28 and TRBJ2-5; D call uncertain. Germline assignment: CDR1 MDHEN and CDR2 SYDVKM. The length of the CDR3 is 17 residues. The ends were cut back, 0 bases at V and 1 base at J, with 15 bases in the middle. The CDR3, as DNA: TGTGCCAGCAGTTTATGGGCTATAACTTTAGCCCAAGAGACCCAGTACTTC. Translated, it gives CASSLWAITLAQETQYF.